This TCR beta chain emerged from a study of T cells in Graves' hyperthyroidism and ophthalmopathy (dated by TCRdb to between 2017 and 2020). For the study in its entirety: Peripheral blood was collected at initial diagnosis, before any treatment. To identify distinguishing TCR V-J signatures, a discovery cohort of around 100 patients was used, comprising some 43 with Graves' ophthalmopathy and 57 with stable Graves' hyperthyroidism. Prospective prediction of ophthalmopathy was tested in an independent validation cohort of 18 hyperthyroidism patients and approximately 17 patients who later progressed to ophthalmopathy. The 95 to 100 discovery patients were divided at random into training and test sets in a 7:3 ratio. Thyroid tissue and blood T-cell repertoires from about six Graves' hyperthyroidism patients were also compared in the study. After sampling, hyperthyroidism patients received methimazole starting at 30 mg daily, and ophthalmopathy patients received high-dose intravenous methylprednisolone. According to the paper, TCR Vbeta CDR3 sequencing was carried out on over 130 peripheral blood samples, which came from about 45 ophthalmopathy, around 75 hyperthyroidism and around 17 progressor patients.

Moderately to severely active disease, a Clinical Activity Score of at least 3, a NOSPECS grade of at least 4, and a duration under 3 months were present in ophthalmopathy patients. The study excluded patients with uncontrolled infections, other autoimmune diseases, pregnancy or lactation. Diagnoses relied on clinical symptoms, serum thyroxine and TRAb, thyroid ultrasound and orbital computed tomography. PBMCs were isolated from about 10 ml of fresh peripheral blood by Ficoll-Paque density gradient centrifugation. Total RNA was extracted using Trizol reagent, and RNA quality was assessed on an Agilent 2100 Bioanalyzer. The TCR beta CDR3 regions were amplified from RNA transcripts. The TCR CDR3 was subjected to a first round of RT-PCR using the HTBI primer set and the Qiagen OneStep RT-PCR kit. Libraries were constructed in a second round of multiplex PCR, after which size selection and purification were performed. Paired-end sequencing of the libraries was performed with 100 bp reads on an Illumina HiSeq2000. As for the original processing: SOAPnuke was used to process the raw data, with reads discarded if the reads contained adapters or uncalled bases, had a mean Phred below 15, or lacked an exact constant-primer or identifier match. High-quality paired reads were merged with COPE v1.2.5, and unique nucleotide sequences were defined as clonotypes. Clonotypes were aligned to IMGT TRBV, TRBD and TRBJ reference segments using MiTCR v1.1. The analysis was restricted to V-J combinations with a frequency above 0.0001, which together covered roughly 99% of the repertoires. A TCS score was defined as the ratio of F50 (clonal expansion) to E x V (chaos), with BLOSUM62-based TCRdist applied between CDR3 peptides within each V-J. Welch's t-statistics and random forest reduced just over 500 V-J features to roughly 13, which were used in a naive Bayes classifier (R e1071). TCRdb reprocessing: public reads trimmed at Q25 with fastp, clones called with MiXCR, in-frame beta chains kept. Every distinct CDR3 protein forms one entry, paired with its most common genes and DNA. The V and J calls follow TCRdb's processing rather than the paper's. Within this sample are over 450,000 distinct CDR3 sequences, with roughly a sixth of them counted one time only. Roughly a sixth of the sample belongs to the ten largest clones.

The CDR3 runs 12 residues from the cysteine to the phenylalanine. The read is trimmed to its CDR3 DNA, 36 bases read in frame from base 1. The germline ends are 10 bases apart after V is trimmed by 0 bases and J by 10 bases. From the germline V gene, CDR1 is SGHTS and CDR2 is YDEGEE. Overall study results and their limits: In validation, the model predicted progression to ophthalmopathy with over 65% sensitivity and 72% to 85% specificity, a median of 6.5 months before onset. A 13 V-J signature model separated ophthalmopathy from stable hyperthyroidism, with around 90% sensitivity and about 81% specificity in cross-validation and 80%/75% in testing. Most expanded thyroid clonotypes (frequency above 0.001) were also detected in blood, suggesting blood repertoires may reflect thyroid immune responses. Sample size was not statistically predetermined, and blinding of investigators to group allocation was not performed.

Ten or more counts support this clonotype. No cognate antigen has been identified for it. Base qualities are not provided; no much larger clone lies one nucleotide away. The specimen was blood. This TCR came from a woman aged 18-35 years with Graves' ophthalmopathy. This sequence uses TRBV5-8 and TRBJ1-2, with the D gene too uncertain to name. The CDR3 region has the sequence CASSLDKNFYTF. The DNA sequence is given as TGTGCCAGCAGCTTGGACAAAAACTTCTACACCTTC.